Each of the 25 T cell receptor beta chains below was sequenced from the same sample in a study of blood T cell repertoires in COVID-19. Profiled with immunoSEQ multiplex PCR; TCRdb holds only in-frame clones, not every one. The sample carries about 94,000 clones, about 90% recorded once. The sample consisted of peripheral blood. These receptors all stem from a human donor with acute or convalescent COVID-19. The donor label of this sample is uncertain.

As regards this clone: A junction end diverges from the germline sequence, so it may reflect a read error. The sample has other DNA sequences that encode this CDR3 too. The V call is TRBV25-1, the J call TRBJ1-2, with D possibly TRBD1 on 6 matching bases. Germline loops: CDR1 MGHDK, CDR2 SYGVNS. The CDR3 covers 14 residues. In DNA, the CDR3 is TGTGCCAGCAGGGGAACAGGGTCTAACTATGGCTATACCTTC. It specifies CASRGTGSNYGYTF.

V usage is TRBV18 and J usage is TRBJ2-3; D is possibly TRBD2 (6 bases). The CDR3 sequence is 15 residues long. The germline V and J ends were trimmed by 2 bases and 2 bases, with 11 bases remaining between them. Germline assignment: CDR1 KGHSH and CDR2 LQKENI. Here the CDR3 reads CASSPDRTTTDTQYF. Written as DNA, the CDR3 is TGTGCCAGCTCACCAGATCGGACTACCACAGATACGCAGTATTTT.

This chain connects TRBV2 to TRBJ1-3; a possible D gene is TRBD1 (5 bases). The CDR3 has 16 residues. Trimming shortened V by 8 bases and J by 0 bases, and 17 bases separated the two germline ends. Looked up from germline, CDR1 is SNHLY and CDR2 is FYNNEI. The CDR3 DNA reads TGTGCCAGCCTCCGGCAGGGCCTCAGCTCTGGAAACACCATATATTTT. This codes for CASLRQGLSSGNTIYF.

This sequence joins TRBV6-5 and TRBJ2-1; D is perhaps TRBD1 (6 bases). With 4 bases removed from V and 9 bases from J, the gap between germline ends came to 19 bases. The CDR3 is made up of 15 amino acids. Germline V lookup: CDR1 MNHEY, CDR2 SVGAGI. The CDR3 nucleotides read TGTGCCAGCAGTTCCCTGGGGGCAGGGAAGGGTGAGCAGTTCTTC. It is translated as CASSSLGAGKGEQFF.

The CDR3 sequence: CASSSRGRDMDTQYF. CDR3 bases: TGTGCCAGCAGTTCACGAGGGAGGGATATGGATACGCAGTATTTT. The rearrangement joins TRBV6-6 to TRBJ2-3, with 7 bases lining up with TRBD2. This CDR3 has 15 amino acids. CDR1 is MNHNY, CDR2 SVGAGI, per germline (reference sequence). V lost 4 bases and J lost 6; bases outside the gene matches: 10.

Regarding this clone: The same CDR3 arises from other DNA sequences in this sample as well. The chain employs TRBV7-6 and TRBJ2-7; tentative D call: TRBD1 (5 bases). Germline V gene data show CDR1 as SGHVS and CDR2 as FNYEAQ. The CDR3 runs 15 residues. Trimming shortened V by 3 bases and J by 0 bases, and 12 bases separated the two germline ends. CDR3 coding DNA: TGTGCCAGCAGCTTGGCCAGGGATAGCTCCTACGAGCAGTACTTC. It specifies CASSLARDSSYEQYF.

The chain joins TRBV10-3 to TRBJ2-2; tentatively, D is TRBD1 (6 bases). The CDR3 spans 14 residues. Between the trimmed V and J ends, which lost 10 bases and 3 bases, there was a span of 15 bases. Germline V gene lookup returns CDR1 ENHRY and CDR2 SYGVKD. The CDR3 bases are TGTGCCAGTCAACAGGGTCGAGACACCGGGGAGCTGTTTTTT. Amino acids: CASQQGRDTGELFF.

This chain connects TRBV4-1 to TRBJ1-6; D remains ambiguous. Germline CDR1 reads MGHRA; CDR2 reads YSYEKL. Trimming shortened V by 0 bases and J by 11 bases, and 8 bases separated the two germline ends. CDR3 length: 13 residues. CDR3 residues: CASSQEKATPLHF. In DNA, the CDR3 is TGCGCCAGCAGCCAAGAGAAAGCAACACCCCTCCACTTT.

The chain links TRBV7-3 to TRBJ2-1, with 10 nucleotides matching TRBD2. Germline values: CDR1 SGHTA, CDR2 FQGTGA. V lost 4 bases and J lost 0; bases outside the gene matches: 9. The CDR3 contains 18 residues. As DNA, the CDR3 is TGTGCCAGCAGCTCGCTAGCGGGGGTTTCAAGCTCCTACAATGAGCAGTTCTTC. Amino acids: CASSSLAGVSSSYNEQFF. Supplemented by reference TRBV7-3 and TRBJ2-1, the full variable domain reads GAGVSQTPSNKVTEKGKYVELRCDPISGHTALYWYRQSLGQGPEFLIYFQGTGAADDSGLPNDRFFAVRPEGSVSTLKIQRTERGDSAVYLCASSSLAGVSSSYNEQFFGPGTRLTVL.

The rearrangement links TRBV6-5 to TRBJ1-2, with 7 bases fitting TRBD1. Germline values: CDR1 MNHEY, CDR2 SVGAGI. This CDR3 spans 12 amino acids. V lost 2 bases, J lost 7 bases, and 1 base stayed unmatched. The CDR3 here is CASSYNRGGYTF. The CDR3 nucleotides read TGTGCCAGCAGTTACAACAGGGGTGGCTACACCTTC.

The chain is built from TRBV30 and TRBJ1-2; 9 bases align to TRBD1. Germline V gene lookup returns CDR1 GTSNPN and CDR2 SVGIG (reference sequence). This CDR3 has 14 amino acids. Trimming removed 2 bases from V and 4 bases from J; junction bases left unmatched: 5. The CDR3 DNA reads TGTGCCTGGAGTTTCGGGGGACAGGGCTATGGCTACACCTTC. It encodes CAWSFGGQGYGYTF.

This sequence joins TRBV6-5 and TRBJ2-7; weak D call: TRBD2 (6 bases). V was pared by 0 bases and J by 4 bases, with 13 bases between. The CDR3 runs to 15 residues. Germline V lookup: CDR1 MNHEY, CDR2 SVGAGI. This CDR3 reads CASSYSGGIGYEQYF. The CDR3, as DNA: TGTGCCAGCAGTTACTCGGGCGGGATTGGGTACGAGCAGTACTTC.

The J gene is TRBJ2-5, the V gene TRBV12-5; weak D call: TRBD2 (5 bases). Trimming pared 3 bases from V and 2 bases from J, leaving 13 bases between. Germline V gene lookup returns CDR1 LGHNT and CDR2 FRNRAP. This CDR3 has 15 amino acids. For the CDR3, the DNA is TGTGCTAGTGGTTTTGGAGCGGAGCTTCAAGAGACCCAGTACTTC. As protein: CASGFGAELQETQYF.

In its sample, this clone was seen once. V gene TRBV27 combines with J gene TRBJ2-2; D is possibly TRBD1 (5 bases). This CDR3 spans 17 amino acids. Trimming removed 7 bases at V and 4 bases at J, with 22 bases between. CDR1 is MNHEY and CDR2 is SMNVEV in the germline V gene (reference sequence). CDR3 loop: CASTMRTPPTSTGELFF. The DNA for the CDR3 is TGTGCCAGCACGATGAGGACACCCCCGACGAGCACCGGGGAGCTGTTTTTT.

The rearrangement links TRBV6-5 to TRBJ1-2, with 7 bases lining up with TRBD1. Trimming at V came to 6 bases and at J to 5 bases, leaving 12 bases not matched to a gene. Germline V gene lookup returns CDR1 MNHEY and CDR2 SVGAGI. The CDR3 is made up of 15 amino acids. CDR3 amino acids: CASRPGTAGPYGYTF. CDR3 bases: TGTGCCAGCAGACCCGGGACAGCAGGACCTTATGGCTACACCTTC.

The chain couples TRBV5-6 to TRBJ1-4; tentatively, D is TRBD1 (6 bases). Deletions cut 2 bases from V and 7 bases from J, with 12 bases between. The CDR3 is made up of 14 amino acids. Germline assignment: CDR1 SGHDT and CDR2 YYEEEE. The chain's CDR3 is CASSFTGLIEKLFF. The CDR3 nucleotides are TGTGCCAGCAGCTTTACAGGGTTAATTGAAAAACTGTTTTTT.

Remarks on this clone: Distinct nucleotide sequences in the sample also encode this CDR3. In DNA, the CDR3 is TGTGCCAGCAGCTTGGGGGGACAGGGATACGAGCAGTACTTC. Translating it yields CASSLGGQGYEQYF. The chain links TRBV5-4 to TRBJ2-7, with 9 bases fitting TRBD1. The trim removed 0 bases at V and 4 bases at J, leaving 2 bases unmatched. The CDR3 spans 14 residues. Looked up from germline, CDR1 is SGHNT and CDR2 is YYREEE (reference sequence).

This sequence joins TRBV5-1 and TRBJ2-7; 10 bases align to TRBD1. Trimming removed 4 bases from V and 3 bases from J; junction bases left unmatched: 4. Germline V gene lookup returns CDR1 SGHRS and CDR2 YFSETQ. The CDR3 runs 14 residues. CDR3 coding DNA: TGCGCCAGCAGCGCTCGGACAGGGGGCTACGAGCAGTACTTC. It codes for CASSARTGGYEQYF. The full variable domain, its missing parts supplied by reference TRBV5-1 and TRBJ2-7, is KAGVTQTPRYLIKTRGQQVTLSCSPISGHRSVSWYQQTPGQGLQFLFEYFSETQRNKGNFPGRFSGRQFSNSRSEMNVSTLELGDSALYLCASSARTGGYEQYFGPGTRLTVT.

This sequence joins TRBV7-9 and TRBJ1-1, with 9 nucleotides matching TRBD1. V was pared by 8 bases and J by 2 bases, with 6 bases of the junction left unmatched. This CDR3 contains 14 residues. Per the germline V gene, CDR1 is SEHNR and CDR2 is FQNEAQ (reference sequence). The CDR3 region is CASGGQGDNTEAFF. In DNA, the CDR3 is TGTGCCAGCGGGGGACAGGGAGACAACACTGAAGCTTTCTTT.

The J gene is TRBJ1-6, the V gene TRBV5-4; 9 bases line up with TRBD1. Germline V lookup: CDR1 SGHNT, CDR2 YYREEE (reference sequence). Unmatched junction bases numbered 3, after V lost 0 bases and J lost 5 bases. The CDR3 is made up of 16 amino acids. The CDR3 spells CASSLAGTGNNSPLHF. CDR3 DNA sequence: TGTGCCAGCAGCTTGGCCGGGACAGGGAATAATTCACCCCTCCACTTT.

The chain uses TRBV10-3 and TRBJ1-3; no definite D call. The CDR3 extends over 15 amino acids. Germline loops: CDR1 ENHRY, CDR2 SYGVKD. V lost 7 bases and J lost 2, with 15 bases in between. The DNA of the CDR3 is TGTGCCATCAACTCCCTGACTGCTACTGGAAACACCATATATTTT. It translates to CAINSLTATGNTIYF.

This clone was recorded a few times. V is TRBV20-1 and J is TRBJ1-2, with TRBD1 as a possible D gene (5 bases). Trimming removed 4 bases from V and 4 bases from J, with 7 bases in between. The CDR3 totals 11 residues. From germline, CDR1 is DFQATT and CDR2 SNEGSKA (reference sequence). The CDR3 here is CSANRGYGYTF. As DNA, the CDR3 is TGCAGTGCTAATAGGGGCTATGGCTACACCTTC.

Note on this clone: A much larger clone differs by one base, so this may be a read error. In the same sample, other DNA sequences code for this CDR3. CDR3 coding DNA: TGTGCCAGCAGTTACCCCCAGGGTCCCTACGAGCAGTACTTC. Its translation is CASSYPQGPYEQYF. The chain has TRBV6-2 or TRBV6-3 and TRBJ2-7, with a weak D call TRBD1 (5 bases). Germline V gene lookup returns CDR1 MNHEY and CDR2 SVGEGT. Trimming cost V 2 bases and J 2 bases, with 10 bases left between them. The CDR3 has 14 amino acids.

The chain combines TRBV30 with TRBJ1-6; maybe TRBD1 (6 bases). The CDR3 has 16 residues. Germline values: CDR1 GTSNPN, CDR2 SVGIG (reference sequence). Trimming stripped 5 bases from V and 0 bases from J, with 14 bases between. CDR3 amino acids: CAWLAGVPSYNSPLHF. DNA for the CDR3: TGTGCCTGGCTAGCAGGGGTCCCCTCCTATAATTCACCCCTCCACTTT.

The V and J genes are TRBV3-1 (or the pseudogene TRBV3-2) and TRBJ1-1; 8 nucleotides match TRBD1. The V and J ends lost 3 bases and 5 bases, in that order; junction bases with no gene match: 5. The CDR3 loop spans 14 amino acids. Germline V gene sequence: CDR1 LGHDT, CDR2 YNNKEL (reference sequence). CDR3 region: CASSQTGAGTEAFF. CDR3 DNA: TGTGCCAGCAGCCAGACAGGGGCGGGAACTGAAGCTTTCTTT.